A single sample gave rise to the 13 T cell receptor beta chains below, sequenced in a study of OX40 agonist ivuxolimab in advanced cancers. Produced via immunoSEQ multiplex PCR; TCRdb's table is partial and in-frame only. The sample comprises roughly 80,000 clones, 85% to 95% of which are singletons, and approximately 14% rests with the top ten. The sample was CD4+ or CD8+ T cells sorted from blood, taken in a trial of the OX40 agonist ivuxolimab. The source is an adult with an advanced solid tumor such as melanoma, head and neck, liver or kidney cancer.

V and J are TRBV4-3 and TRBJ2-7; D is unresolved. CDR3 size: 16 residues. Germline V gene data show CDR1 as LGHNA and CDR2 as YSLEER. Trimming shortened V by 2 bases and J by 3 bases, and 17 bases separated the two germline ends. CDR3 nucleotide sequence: TGCGCCAGCAGCCAAAACTCTGGGTTGATGGGCTACGAGCAGTACTTC. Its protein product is CASSQNSGLMGYEQYF.

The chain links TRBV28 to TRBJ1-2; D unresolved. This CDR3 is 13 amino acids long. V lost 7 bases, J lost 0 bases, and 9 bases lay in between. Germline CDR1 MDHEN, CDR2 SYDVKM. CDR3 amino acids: CASNNGANYGYTF. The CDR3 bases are TGTGCCAGCAATAACGGAGCTAACTATGGCTACACCTTC.

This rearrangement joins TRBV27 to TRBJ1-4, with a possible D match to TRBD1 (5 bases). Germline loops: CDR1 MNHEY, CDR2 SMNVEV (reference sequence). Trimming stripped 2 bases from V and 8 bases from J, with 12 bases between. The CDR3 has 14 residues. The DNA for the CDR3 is TGTGCCAGCAGTTTAAGGGGACTGGGGGAAAAACTGTTTTTT. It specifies CASSLRGLGEKLFF.

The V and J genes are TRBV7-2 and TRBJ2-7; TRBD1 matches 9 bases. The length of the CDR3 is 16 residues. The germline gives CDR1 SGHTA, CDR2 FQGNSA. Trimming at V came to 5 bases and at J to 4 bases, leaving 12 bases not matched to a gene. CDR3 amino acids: CASSHGTGWVRYEQYF. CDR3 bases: TGTGCCAGCAGCCACGGGACAGGGTGGGTGAGATACGAGCAGTACTTC.

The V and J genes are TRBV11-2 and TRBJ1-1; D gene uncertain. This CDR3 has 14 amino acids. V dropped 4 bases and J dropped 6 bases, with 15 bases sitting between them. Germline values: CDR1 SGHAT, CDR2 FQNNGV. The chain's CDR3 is CASSSLFKRAEAFF. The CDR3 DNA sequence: TGTGCCAGCAGCTCTCTCTTCAAAAGGGCTGAAGCTTTCTTT.

The CDR3 DNA reads as TGTGCCAGTGCGGATCAGGGGACTGAAGCTTTCTTT. As protein: CASADQGTEAFF. The chain recombines TRBV19 with TRBJ1-1, with D maybe TRBD1 (6 bases). The length of the CDR3 is 12 residues. The germline V gene encodes CDR1 LNHDA and CDR2 SQIVND (reference sequence). V was shortened by 8 bases and J by 5 bases, with 12 bases between the two germline ends.

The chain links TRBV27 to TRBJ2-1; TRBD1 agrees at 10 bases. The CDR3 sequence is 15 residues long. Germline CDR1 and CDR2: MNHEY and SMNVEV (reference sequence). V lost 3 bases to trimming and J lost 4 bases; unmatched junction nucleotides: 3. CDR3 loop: CASSLGQGPYNEQFF. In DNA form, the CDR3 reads TGTGCCAGCAGTTTGGGACAGGGGCCTTACAATGAGCAGTTCTTC.

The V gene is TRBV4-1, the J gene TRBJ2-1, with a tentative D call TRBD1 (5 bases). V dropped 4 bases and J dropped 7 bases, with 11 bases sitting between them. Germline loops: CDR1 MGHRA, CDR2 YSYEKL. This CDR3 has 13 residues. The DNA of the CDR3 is TGCGCCAGCAGCCGCCCAGCAGGGAATGAGCAGTTCTTC. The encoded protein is CASSRPAGNEQFF.

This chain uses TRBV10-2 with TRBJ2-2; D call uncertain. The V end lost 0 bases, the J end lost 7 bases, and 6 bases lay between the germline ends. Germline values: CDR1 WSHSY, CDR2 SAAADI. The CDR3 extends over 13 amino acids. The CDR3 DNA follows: TGCGCCAGCAGTGAGTCTCGGTTCGGGGAGCTGTTTTTT. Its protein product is CASSESRFGELFF.

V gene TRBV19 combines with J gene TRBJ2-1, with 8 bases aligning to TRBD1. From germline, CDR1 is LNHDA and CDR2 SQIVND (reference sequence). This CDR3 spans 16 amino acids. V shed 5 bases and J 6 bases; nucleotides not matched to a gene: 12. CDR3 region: CASSRDRQGASNEQFF. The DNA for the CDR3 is TGTGCCAGTAGTCGCGATCGCCAGGGGGCAAGCAATGAGCAGTTCTTC.

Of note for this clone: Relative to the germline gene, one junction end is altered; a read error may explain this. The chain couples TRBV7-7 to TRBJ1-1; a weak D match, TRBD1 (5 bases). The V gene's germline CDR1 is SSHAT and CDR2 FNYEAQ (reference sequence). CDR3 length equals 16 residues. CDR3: CASSPLLDAQGTEAFF. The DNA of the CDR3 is TGTGCTAGCAGCCCCCTACTTGACGCCCAGGGCACTGAAGCTTTCTTT.

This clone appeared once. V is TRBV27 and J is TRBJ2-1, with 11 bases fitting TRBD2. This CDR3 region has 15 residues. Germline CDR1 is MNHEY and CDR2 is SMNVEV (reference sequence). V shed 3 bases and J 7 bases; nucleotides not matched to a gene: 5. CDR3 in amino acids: CASSFILAGENEQFF. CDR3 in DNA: TGTGCCAGCAGTTTCATACTAGCGGGAGAAAATGAGCAGTTCTTC.

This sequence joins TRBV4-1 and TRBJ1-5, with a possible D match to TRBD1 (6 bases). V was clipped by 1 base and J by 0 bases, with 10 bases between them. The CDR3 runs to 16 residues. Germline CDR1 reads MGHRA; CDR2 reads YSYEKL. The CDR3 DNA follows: TGCGCCAGCAGCCAAGGGACAGTTCTTAGCAATCAGCCCCAGCATTTT. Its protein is CASSQGTVLSNQPQHF.